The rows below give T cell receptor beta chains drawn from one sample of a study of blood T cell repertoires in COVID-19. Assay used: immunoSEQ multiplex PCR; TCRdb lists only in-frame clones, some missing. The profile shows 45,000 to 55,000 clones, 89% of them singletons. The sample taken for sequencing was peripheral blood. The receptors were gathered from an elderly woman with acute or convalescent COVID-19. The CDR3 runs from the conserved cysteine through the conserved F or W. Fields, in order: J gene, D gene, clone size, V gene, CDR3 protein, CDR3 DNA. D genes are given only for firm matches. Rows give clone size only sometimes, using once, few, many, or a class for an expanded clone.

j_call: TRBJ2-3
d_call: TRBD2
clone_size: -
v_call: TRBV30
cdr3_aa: CAWSAGTSGGLDTQYF
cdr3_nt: TGTGCCTGGAGTGCAGGGACTAGCGGGGGCCTAGATACGCAGTATTTT

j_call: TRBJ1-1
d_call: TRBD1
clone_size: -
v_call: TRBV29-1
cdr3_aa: CSVAGTVNTEAFF
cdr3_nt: TGCAGCGTTGCTGGGACAGTTAACACTGAAGCTTTCTTT

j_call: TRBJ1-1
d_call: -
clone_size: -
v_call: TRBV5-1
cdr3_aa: CASSLGAEAFF
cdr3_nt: TGCGCCAGCAGCTTGGGCGCTGAAGCTTTCTTT

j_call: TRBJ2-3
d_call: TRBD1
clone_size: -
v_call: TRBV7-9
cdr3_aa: CASSSGTGGASDTQYF
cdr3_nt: TGTGCCAGCAGCTCCGGGACAGGGGGCGCGTCAGATACGCAGTATTTT

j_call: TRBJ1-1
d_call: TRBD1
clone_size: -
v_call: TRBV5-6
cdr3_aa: CASSSVPGQGITEAFF
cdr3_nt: TGTGCCAGCAGCTCCGTACCGGGACAGGGCATCACTGAAGCTTTCTTT

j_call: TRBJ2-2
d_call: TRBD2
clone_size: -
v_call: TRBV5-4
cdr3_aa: CASSPPVGLATGELFF
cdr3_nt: TGTGCCAGCAGCCCCCCCGTAGGACTAGCAACCGGGGAGCTGTTTTTT

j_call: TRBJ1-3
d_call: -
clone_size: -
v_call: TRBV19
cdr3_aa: CASSIPGSGNTIYF
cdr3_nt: TGTGCCAGTAGTATACCGGGCTCTGGAAACACCATATATTTT

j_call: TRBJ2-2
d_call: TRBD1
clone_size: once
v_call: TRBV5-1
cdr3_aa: CASSKEQGFTGELFF
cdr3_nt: TGCGCCAGCAGCAAGGAACAGGGGTTCACCGGGGAGCTGTTTTTT

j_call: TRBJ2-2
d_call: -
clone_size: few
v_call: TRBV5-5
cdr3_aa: CASSLDGRGTGELFF
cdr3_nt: TGTGCCAGCAGCTTGGATGGGCGGGGCACCGGGGAGCTGTTTTTT

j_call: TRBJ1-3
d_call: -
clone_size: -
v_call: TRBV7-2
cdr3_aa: CASSLWRGSGNTIYF
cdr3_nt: TGTGCCAGCAGCTTATGGCGAGGCTCTGGAAACACCATATATTTT

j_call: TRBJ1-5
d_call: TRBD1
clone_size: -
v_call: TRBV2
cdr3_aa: CASSAQTGGDQPQHF
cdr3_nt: TGTGCCAGCAGCGCCCAAACAGGGGGCGATCAGCCCCAGCATTTT

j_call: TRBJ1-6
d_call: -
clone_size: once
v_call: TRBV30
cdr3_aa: CAWSVSSPGSGAPLHF
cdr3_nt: TGTGCCTGGAGTGTTAGCAGCCCAGGGAGCGGGGCACCCCTCCACTTT

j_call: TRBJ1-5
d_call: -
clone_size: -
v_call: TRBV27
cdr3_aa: CASSLRGEPGNQPQHF
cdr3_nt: TGTGCCAGCAGTTTACGGGGAGAGCCGGGCAATCAGCCCCAGCATTTT

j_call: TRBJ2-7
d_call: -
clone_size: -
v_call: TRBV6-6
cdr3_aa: CASSYSETGQYEQYF
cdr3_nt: TGTGCCAGCAGTTACTCGGAGACAGGACAATACGAGCAGTACTTC

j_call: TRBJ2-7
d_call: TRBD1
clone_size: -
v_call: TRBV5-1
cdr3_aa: CASSQAVDRGTYEQYF
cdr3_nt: TGCGCCAGCAGTCAGGCAGTGGACAGGGGAACCTACGAGCAGTACTTC

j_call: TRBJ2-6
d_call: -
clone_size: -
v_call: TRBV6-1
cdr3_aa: CASSEIGSFGANVLTF
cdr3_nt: TGTGCCAGCAGTGAAATCGGTTCTTTCGGGGCCAACGTCCTGACTTTC

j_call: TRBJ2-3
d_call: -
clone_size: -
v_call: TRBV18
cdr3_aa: CASSPAEADTQYF
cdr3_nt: TGTGCCAGCTCACCAGCGGAGGCAGATACGCAGTATTTT

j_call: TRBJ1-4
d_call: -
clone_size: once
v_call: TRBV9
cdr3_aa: CASKRGGSEYRPKKLFF
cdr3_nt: TGTGCCAGCAAGAGGGGGGGTTCAGAATATCGACCGAAAAAACTGTTTTTT

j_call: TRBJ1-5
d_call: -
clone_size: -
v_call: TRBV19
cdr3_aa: CASSSQGQSNQPQHF
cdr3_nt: TGTGCCAGTAGTTCACAGGGTCAGAGCAATCAGCCCCAGCATTTT

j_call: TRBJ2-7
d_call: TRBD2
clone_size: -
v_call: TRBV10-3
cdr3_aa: CAISQGTSGDYEQYF
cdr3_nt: TGTGCCATCAGTCAAGGGACTAGCGGGGACTACGAGCAGTACTTC

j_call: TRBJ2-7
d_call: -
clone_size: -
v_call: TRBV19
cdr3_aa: CASSPGTSTYEQYF
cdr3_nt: TGTGCCAGTAGTCCGGGGACATCCACCTACGAGCAGTACTTC

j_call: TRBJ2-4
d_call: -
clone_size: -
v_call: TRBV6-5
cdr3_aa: CASWDFKNIQYF
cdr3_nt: TGTGCCAGCTGGGACTTTAAAAACATTCAGTACTTC

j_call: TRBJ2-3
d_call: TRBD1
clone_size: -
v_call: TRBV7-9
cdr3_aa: CASSLETGVFADTQYF
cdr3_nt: TGTGCCAGCAGCTTAGAAACAGGGGTTTTTGCAGATACGCAGTATTTT

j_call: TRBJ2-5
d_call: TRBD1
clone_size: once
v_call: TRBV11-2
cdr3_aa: CASSTPAGTGYAKETQYF
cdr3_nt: TGTGCCAGCAGCACCCCGGCCGGGACAGGTTATGCCAAAGAGACCCAGTACTTC

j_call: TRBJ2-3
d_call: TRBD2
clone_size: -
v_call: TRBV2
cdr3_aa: CASGLEGGTDTQYF
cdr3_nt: TGTGCCAGCGGACTAGAGGGTGGCACAGATACGCAGTATTTT

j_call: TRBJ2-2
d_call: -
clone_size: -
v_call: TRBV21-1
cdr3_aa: CASSKAHRTVVCANTGELFF
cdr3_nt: TGTGCCAGCAGCAAAGCACATAGGACAGTTGTTTGTGCGAACACCGGGGAGCTGTTTTTT

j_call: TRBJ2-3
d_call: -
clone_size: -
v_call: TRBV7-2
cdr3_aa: CASSSDSTDTQYF
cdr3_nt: TGTGCCAGCAGCTCCGACTCCACAGATACGCAGTATTTT

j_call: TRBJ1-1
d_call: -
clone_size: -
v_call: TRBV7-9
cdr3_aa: CASSITDRVNTEAFF
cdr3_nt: TGTGCCAGCAGCATAACGGACAGAGTGAACACTGAAGCTTTCTTT

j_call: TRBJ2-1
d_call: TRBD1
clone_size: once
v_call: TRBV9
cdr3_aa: CASSSPLWDRGGNEQFF
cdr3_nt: TGTGCCAGCAGCTCCCCGCTCTGGGACAGGGGCGGCAATGAGCAGTTCTTC

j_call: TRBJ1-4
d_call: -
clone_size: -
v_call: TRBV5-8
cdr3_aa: CASSLTATNEKLFF
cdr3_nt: TGTGCCAGCAGCTTGACAGCAACTAATGAAAAACTGTTTTTT

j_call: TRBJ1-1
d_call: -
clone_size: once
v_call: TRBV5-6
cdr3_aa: CASTIQGYTEAFF
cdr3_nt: TGTGCCAGCACCATACAGGGCTACACTGAAGCTTTCTTT

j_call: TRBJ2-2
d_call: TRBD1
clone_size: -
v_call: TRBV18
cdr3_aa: CASSQTGAGELFF
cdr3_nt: TGTGCCAGCTCACAGACAGGGGCCGGGGAGCTGTTTTTT

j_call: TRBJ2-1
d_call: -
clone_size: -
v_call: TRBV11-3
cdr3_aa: CASSLRSNEQFF
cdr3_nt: TGTGCCAGCAGCTTACGGAGCAATGAGCAGTTCTTC

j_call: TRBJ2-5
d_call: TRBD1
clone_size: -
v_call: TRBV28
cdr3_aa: CASREETGGETQYF
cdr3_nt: TGTGCCAGCAGGGAAGAGACAGGGGGCGAGACCCAGTACTTC

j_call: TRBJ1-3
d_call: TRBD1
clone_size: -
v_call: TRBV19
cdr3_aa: CARGNRGPSGNTIYF
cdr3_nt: TGTGCCAGGGGAAACAGGGGGCCCTCTGGAAACACCATATATTTT

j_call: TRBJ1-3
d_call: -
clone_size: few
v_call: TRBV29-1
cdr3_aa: CSVEKRTDLSGNTIYF
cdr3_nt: TGCAGCGTTGAGAAACGGACAGACTTATCTGGAAACACCATATATTTT

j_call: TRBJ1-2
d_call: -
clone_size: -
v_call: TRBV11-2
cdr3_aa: CASSLDYSGTNDGYTF
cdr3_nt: TGTGCCAGCAGCTTAGACTATTCCGGGACTAACGATGGCTACACCTTC

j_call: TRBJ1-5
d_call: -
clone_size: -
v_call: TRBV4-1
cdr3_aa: CASSLGGPPNSNQPQHF
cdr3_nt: TGCGCCAGCAGCTTAGGAGGCCCCCCAAATAGCAATCAGCCCCAGCATTTT

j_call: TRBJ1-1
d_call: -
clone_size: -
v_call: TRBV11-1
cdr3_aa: CASSFSQGNTEAFF
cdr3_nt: TGTGCCAGCAGCTTTTCACAGGGGAACACTGAAGCTTTCTTT

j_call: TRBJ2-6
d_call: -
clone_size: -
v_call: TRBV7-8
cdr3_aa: CASSFGAGANVLTF
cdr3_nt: TGTGCCAGCAGCTTCGGGGCTGGGGCCAACGTCCTGACTTTC

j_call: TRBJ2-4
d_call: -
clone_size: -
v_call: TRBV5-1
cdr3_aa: CASSLSSLPSGIQYF
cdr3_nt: TGCGCCAGCAGCTTGTCGAGTTTACCTTCGGGGATTCAGTACTTC